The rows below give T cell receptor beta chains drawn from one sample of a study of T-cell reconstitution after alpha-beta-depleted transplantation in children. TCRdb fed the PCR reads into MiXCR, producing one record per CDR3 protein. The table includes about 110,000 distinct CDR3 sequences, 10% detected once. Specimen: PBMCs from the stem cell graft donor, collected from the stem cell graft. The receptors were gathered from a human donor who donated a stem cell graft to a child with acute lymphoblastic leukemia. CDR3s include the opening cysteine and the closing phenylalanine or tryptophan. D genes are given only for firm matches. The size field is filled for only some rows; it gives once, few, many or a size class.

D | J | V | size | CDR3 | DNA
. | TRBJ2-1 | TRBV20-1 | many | CSASLTPANEQFF | TGCAGTGCTAGCCTCACCCCTGCTAATGAGCAGTTCTTC
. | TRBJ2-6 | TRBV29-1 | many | CSVEMVRAGAGANVLTF | TGCAGCGTTGAAATGGTGCGGGCAGGGGCTGGGGCCAACGTCCTGACTTTC
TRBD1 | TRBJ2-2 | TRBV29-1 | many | CSVGRQGQNTGELFF | TGCAGCGTTGGAAGACAGGGGCAAAACACCGGGGAGCTGTTTTTT
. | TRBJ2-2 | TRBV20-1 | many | CSARKTWNTGELFF | TGCAGTGCTAGGAAGACATGGAACACCGGGGAGCTGTTTTTT
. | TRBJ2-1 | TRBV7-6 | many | CASSQSRSSYNEQFF | TGTGCCAGCAGCCAGAGCCGGAGCTCCTACAATGAGCAGTTCTTC
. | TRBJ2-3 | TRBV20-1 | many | CSARDVVRGATDTQYF | TGCAGTGCTAGAGATGTAGTCCGGGGTGCCACAGATACGCAGTATTTT
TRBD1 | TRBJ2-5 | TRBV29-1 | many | CSAIPDRGRETQYF | TGCAGCGCAATCCCGGACAGGGGACGAGAGACCCAGTACTTC
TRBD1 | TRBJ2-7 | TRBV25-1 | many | CASSEYPIRTGGAYEQYF | TGTGCCAGCAGTGAATATCCAATCCGGACAGGGGGCGCGTACGAGCAGTACTTC
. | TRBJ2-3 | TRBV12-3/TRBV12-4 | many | CASSLSTAGDTQYF | TGTGCCAGCAGTTTAAGTACGGCGGGAGATACGCAGTATTTT
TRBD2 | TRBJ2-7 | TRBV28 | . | CASSLRNSGRSVEQYF | TGTGCCAGCAGTTTACGGAATAGCGGGAGGAGTGTCGAGCAGTACTTC
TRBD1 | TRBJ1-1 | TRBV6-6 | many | CASSQLRQGQNTEAFF | TGTGCCAGCAGTCAGTTGAGACAGGGGCAGAACACTGAAGCTTTCTTT